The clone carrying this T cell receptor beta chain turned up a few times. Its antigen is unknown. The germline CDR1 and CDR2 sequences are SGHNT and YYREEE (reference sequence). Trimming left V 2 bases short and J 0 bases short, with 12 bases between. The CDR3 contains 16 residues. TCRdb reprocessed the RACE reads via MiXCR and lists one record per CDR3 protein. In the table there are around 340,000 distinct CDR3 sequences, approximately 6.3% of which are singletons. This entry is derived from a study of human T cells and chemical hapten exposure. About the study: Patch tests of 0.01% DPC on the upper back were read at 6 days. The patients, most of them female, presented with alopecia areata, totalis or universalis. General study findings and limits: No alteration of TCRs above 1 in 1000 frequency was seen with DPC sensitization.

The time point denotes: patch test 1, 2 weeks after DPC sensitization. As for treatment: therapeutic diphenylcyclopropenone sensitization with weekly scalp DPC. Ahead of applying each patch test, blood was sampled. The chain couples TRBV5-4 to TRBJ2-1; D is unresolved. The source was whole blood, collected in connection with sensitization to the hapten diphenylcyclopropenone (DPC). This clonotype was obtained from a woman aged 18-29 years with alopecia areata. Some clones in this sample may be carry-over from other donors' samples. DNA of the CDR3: TGTGCCAGCAGCTTACTCGAGTCGAGCTCCTACAATGAGCAGTTCTTC. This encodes CASSLLESSSYNEQFF.